What follows are 21 T cell receptor beta chains derived from one specimen sequenced in a study of CD8+ T cells in alopecia areata. The sequencing template was cDNA reverse transcribed from extracted RNA. Measured with immunoSEQ multiplex PCR; TCRdb has only the in-frame clones, and not every one. Of 150,000 to 200,000 clones detected, around 60% appear once; the ten largest clones hold 10% to 15%. As to treatment: oral pan-JAK inhibitor, 5-10 mg twice daily. The material sequenced was CD8+ T cells sorted from blood, taken at week 24, from a patient treated with tofacitinib. These receptors were obtained from a human donor with alopecia areata.

The chain has TRBV6-5 and TRBJ2-2, with D unclear. CDR1 and CDR2 from the germline V gene are MNHEY and SVGAGI. The CDR3 runs to 14 residues. The V gene lost 0 bases and the J gene lost 1 base, with 3 bases spanning the gap. This CDR3 reads CASSYSRNTGELFF. CDR3 bases: TGTGCCAGCAGTTACTCAAGGAACACCGGGGAGCTGTTTTTT.

This clone was observed a single time. The gene calls are TRBV30 and TRBJ1-4, with 7 bases fitting TRBD1. Germline CDR1 reads GTSNPN; CDR2 reads SVGIG (reference sequence). The length of the CDR3 is 14 residues. The V and J ends lost 2 bases and 8 bases, in that order; junction bases with no gene match: 8. The CDR3 DNA sequence: TGTGCCTGGAGTTGGGGCAGGGGGAGCGAAAAACTGTTTTTT. Translation gives CAWSWGRGSEKLFF.

This clone was seen more than once but under ten times. The V call is TRBV19, the J call TRBJ2-3, with TRBD2 matching over 8 bases. The trim removed 6 bases at V and 0 bases at J, leaving 2 bases unmatched. The CDR3 consists of 14 residues. The germline CDR1 and CDR2 sequences are LNHDA and SQIVND (reference sequence). The CDR3 DNA is TGTGCCAGTAGCCCTAGCGGGAGCACAGATACGCAGTATTTT. Protein: CASSPSGSTDTQYF. The variable domain in full, completed from reference TRBV19 and TRBJ2-3, reads DGGITQSPKYLFRKEGQNVTLSCEQNLNHDAMYWYRQDPGQGLRLIYYSQIVNDFQKGDIAEGYSVSREKKESFPLTVTSAQKNPTAFYLCASSPSGSTDTQYFGPGTRLTVL.

The chain is built from TRBV27 and TRBJ2-7, with 7 positions matching TRBD2. V lost 1 base, J lost 4 bases, and 4 bases stayed unmatched. Germline V CDR1 and CDR2: MNHEY, SMNVEV (reference sequence). The CDR3 contains 14 residues. CDR3 in amino acids: CASSLFAGVYEQYF. The CDR3 DNA reads as TGTGCCAGCAGTTTATTTGCGGGGGTGTACGAGCAGTACTTC.

Comments on this clone: A junction end diverges from the germline sequence, so it may reflect a read error. The rearrangement joins TRBV4-1 to TRBJ2-7; possibly TRBD1 or TRBD2 for D (5 bases each). The CDR3 runs to 13 residues. The germline V gene encodes CDR1 MGHRA and CDR2 YSYEKL. CDR3 residues: CASGQGRNYEQYF. The CDR3, as DNA: TGCGCCAGCGGCCAGGGACGGAACTACGAGCAGTACTTC.

This chain uses TRBV2 with TRBJ1-6, with no clear D. Germline V gene data show CDR1 as SNHLY and CDR2 as FYNNEI. This CDR3 is 11 amino acids long. Trimming cost V 2 bases and J 10 bases, with 3 bases left between them. Written as DNA, the CDR3 is TGTGCCAGCAGTGAAAGATCACCCCTCCACTTT. This codes for CASSERSPLHF.

The rearrangement uses TRBV28 and TRBJ2-7; a weak D match, TRBD2 (6 bases). The germline V gene encodes CDR1 MDHEN and CDR2 SYDVKM. The CDR3 runs to 15 residues. V lost 6 bases and J lost 7, with 22 bases in between. In DNA form, the CDR3 reads TGTGCCAGCAGCCTCCCTGGTGGGGGGTACTATGAGCAGTACTTC. Residues: CASSLPGGGYYEQYF. Drawing the rest from reference TRBV28 and TRBJ2-7, the complete variable domain is DVKVTQSSRYLVKRTGEKVFLECVQDMDHENMFWYRQDPGLGLRLIYFSYDVKMKEKGDIPEGYSVSREKKERFSLILESASTNQTSMYLCASSLPGGGYYEQYFGPGTRLTVT.

This clone occurred a few times. V gene TRBV7-9 combines with J gene TRBJ2-3, with D tentatively TRBD1 (6 bases). Germline CDR1 SEHNR, CDR2 FQNEAQ (reference sequence). This CDR3 spans 15 amino acids. The V end lost 5 bases, the J end lost 2 bases, and 14 bases lay between the germline ends. CDR3 sequence reads: CASSINRVSTDTQYF. The CDR3 nucleotides are TGTGCCAGCAGCATTAACAGGGTGTCCACAGATACGCAGTATTTT.

This chain uses TRBV5-6 with TRBJ2-7; 7 positions agree with TRBD1. The J segment lost 5 bases and the V segment lost 2 bases, leaving 10 bases of the junction unmatched. Germline lookup yields CDR1 SGHDT and CDR2 YYEEEE. CDR3 length: 15 amino acids. This CDR3 is CASSLLRTGIDEQYF. CDR3 in DNA: TGTGCCAGCAGCTTATTGAGGACAGGTATCGACGAGCAGTACTTC.

The V and J genes are TRBV25-1 and TRBJ1-1; TRBD1 matches 7 bases. Germline loops: CDR1 MGHDK, CDR2 SYGVNS. There are 12 residues in the CDR3. V was pared by 9 bases and J by 4 bases, with 5 bases of the junction left unmatched. Here the CDR3 DNA reads TGTGCCAGTACCAGGGGGTCCACTGAAGCTTTCTTT. This sequence encodes CASTRGSTEAFF.

The chain recombines TRBV30 with TRBJ1-2; no clear D gene. CDR1 and CDR2 (germline): GTSNPN, SVGIG (reference sequence). This CDR3 comprises 11 residues. The V end lost 4 bases, the J end lost 8 bases, and 11 bases lay between the germline ends. CDR3 nucleotides: TGTGCCTGGATTCACCTGGGGGGCTACACCTTC. This codes for CAWIHLGGYTF.

The rearrangement links TRBV4-2 to TRBJ2-7; D is ambiguous. The CDR3 spans 14 residues. V lost 0 bases, J lost 6 bases, and 12 bases lay in between. Germline V gene sequence: CDR1 LGHNA, CDR2 YNFKEQ. CDR3 coding DNA: TGTGCCAGCAGCCAAGATCCGTCCCCTGCCGAGCAGTACTTC. It encodes CASSQDPSPAEQYF.

The CDR3 DNA follows: TGCGCCAGCAGCTTGGGAAGTCGCAGATATACGCAGTATTTT. It specifies CASSLGSRRYTQYF. This chain links TRBV5-1 with TRBJ2-3; D remains unclear. This CDR3 contains 14 residues. Germline V gene sequence: CDR1 SGHRS, CDR2 YFSETQ. V was clipped by 0 bases and J by 7 bases, with 12 bases between them.

This clone was recorded a few times. The chain links TRBV7-8 to TRBJ1-1, with no clear D. CDR1 SGHVS and CDR2 FQNEAQ come from the germline V gene. Trimming took off 2 bases at V and 1 base at J, with 2 bases between the two ends. This CDR3 is 12 amino acids long. The CDR3 loop reads CASSLSNTEAFF. The CDR3 DNA reads as TGTGCCAGCAGCTTATCGAACACTGAAGCTTTCTTT. The whole variable domain, remainder taken from reference TRBV7-8 and TRBJ1-1, is GAGVSQSPRYKVAKRGQDVALRCDPISGHVSLFWYQQALGQGPEFLTYFQNEAQLDKSGLPSDRFFAERPEGSVSTLKIQRTQQEDSAVYLCASSLSNTEAFFGQGTRLTVV.

This chain uses TRBV7-6 with TRBJ2-1, with 9 nucleotides matching TRBD2. Germline-derived CDR1 and CDR2 are SGHVS and FNYEAQ. The CDR3 covers 16 residues. The V gene end was trimmed by 5 bases and the J gene end by 7 bases; junction bases not matched to a gene: 12. The CDR3 DNA follows: TGTGCCAGCAGCCTCAGCGGGGGGCTCACTTGGAATGAGCAGTTCTTC. Translated, it gives CASSLSGGLTWNEQFF.

This clone was seen at least ten times. V is TRBV4-1 and J is TRBJ1-5; D not resolved. The CDR3 contains 15 residues. CDR1 MGHRA and CDR2 YSYEKL come from the germline V gene. V lost 4 bases, J lost 1 base, and 11 bases lay in between. CDR3 residues: CASSPGPSSNQPQHF. CDR3 nucleotides: TGCGCCAGCAGCCCAGGACCGTCGAGCAATCAGCCCCAGCATTTT.

The CDR3 reads CASSLGGTSNGYTF. The CDR3 region has the DNA TGTGCCAGCAGCTTAGGGGGGACATCCAATGGCTACACCTTC. The gene calls are TRBV13 and TRBJ1-2; D is perhaps TRBD1 (6 bases). CDR3 size: 14 residues. Trimming stripped 0 bases from V and 6 bases from J, with 11 bases between. Per germline, CDR1 PRHDT and CDR2 FYEKMQ (reference sequence).

The chain is built from TRBV7-6 and TRBJ2-5; 11 nucleotides line up with TRBD2. The CDR3 has 16 residues. The J segment lost 0 bases and the V segment lost 5 bases, leaving 5 bases of the junction unmatched. Germline CDR1 and CDR2: SGHVS and FNYEAQ. CDR3 bases: TGTGCCAGCAGCAAACTAGCGGGGGTGAACCAAGAGACCCAGTACTTC. This translates into CASSKLAGVNQETQYF.

J is TRBJ1-2 and V is TRBV4-1; tentative D call: TRBD1 (5 bases). Trimming removed 2 bases at V and 3 bases at J, with 16 bases between. The CDR3 has 16 residues. The germline CDR1 and CDR2 sequences are MGHRA and YSYEKL. The CDR3 loop reads CASSQSGTHRDYGYTF. The CDR3 DNA is TGCGCCAGCAGCCAATCCGGGACTCATCGGGACTATGGCTACACCTTC.

The chain joins TRBV27 to TRBJ1-2; a weak D match, TRBD1 (6 bases). The CDR3 contains 14 residues. In germline, CDR1 is MNHEY, CDR2 SMNVEV (reference sequence). Trimming stripped 5 bases from V and 2 bases from J, with 12 bases between. The chain's CDR3 is CASSPTQGNYGYTF. CDR3 coding DNA: TGTGCCAGCAGTCCTACTCAGGGGAACTATGGCTACACCTTC.

The genes are TRBV7-9 and TRBJ2-7; TRBD1 matches 10 bases. The germline V gene encodes CDR1 SEHNR and CDR2 FQNEAQ (reference sequence). The CDR3 spans 15 residues. The ends lost 0 bases at V and 6 bases at J; junction bases unmatched: 5. DNA of the CDR3: TGTGCCAGCAGCTTAGCCTCCGGGACAGGGGCCGAGCAGTACTTC. Translated: CASSLASGTGAEQYF.